This T cell receptor (beta chain) was captured by sequencing in a study of post-analysis software for immune sequencing data. The study, taken as a whole, reports: For normalized Chao1 diversity, multiple sclerosis patients scored significantly lower than controls did. Under the F measure, samples that were prepared in one batch clustered strongly together. TRBV5-6, TRBV5-1 and TRBV20-1 were among five TRBV segments more frequent in patients than controls.

The CDR3 is made up of 16 amino acids. V was clipped by 3 bases and J by 4 bases, with 22 bases between them. Germline CDR1 SQVTM, CDR2 ANQGSEA. Comment on this clonotype: What it binds is not known.

Unique molecular identifiers had been added to the TCR beta cDNA libraries. cDNA molecules numbering some 500,000 came from around 0.96 to 9.9 million T cells. MiXCR was run by TCRdb on the PCR reads, yielding one entry per CDR3 protein. This table holds some 700,000 distinct CDR3 sequences, more than 50% found once. Material: blood. The sequence came from a girl aged 2-9 years with multiple sclerosis. V and J are TRBV29-1 and TRBJ2-7; D may be TRBD1 (5 bases). The CDR3 DNA reads TGCAGCGTTGATAGTTGGGGCAGTCGGCACCTTTACGAGCAGTACTTC. It specifies CSVDSWGSRHLYEQYF.